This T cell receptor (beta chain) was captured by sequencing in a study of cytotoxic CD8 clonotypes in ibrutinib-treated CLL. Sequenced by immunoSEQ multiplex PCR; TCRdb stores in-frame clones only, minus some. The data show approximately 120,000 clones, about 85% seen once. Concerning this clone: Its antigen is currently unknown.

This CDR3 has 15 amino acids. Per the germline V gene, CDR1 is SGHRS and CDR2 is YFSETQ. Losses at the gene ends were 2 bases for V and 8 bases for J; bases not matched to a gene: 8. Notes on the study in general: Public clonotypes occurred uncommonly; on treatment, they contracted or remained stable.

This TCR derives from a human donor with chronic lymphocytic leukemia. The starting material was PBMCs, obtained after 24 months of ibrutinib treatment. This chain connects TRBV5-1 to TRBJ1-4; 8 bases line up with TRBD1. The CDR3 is CASSFETGGKEKLFF. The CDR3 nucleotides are TGCGCCAGCAGCTTTGAAACAGGGGGGAAGGAAAAACTGTTTTTT. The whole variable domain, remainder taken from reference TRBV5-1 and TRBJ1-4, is KAGVTQTPRYLIKTRGQQVTLSCSPISGHRSVSWYQQTPGQGLQFLFEYFSETQRNKGNFPGRFSGRQFSNSRSEMNVSTLELGDSALYLCASSFETGGKEKLFFGSGTQLSVL.